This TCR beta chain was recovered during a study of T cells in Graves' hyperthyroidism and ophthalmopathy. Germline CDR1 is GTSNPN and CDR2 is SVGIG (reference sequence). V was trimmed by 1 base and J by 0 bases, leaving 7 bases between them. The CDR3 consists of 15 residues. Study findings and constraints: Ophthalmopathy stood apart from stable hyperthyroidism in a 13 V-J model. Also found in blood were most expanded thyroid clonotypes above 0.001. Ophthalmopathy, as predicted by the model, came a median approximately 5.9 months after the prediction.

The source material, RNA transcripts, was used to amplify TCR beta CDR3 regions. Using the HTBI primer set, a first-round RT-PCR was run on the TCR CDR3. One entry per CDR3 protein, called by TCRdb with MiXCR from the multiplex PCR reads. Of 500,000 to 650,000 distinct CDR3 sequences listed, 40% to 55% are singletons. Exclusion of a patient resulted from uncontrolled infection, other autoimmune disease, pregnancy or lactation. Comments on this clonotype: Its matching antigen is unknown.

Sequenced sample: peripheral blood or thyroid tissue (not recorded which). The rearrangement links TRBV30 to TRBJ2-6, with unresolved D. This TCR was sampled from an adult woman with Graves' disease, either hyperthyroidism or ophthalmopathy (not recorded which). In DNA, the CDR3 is TGTGCCTGGAGTGAGATATACTCTGGGGCCAACGTCCTGACTTTC. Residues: CAWSEIYSGANVLTF.